This entry lists 23 T cell receptor beta chains sequenced from one sample in a study of pediatric ulcerative colitis. Sequencing used immunoSEQ multiplex PCR; TCRdb keeps in-frame clones, though not all of them. The top ten hold over 1.3% of the sample, which has tens of thousands of clones, 80% to 90% seen once. What was sequenced was blood. The receptors were gathered from a boy younger than 18 who was a control in a study of pediatric ulcerative colitis.

The J gene is TRBJ1-2, the V gene TRBV7-2, with 8 bases that match TRBD1. The V gene's germline CDR1 is SGHTA and CDR2 FQGNSA. The J segment lost 3 bases and the V segment lost 6 bases, leaving 6 bases of the junction unmatched. The CDR3 covers 14 residues. The CDR3 loop reads CASSHQGADYGYTF. CDR3 bases: TGTGCCAGCAGTCACCAGGGGGCCGACTATGGCTACACCTTC.

This chain links TRBV5-4 with TRBJ2-7; D may be TRBD1 (5 bases). The CDR3 covers 14 residues. Looked up from germline, CDR1 is SGHNT and CDR2 is YYREEE (reference sequence). The ends were cut back, 1 base at V and 3 bases at J, with 11 bases in the middle. Here the CDR3 DNA reads TGTGCCAGCAGCTTGTCGCGCAGGGACTACGAGCAGTACTTC. Translation: CASSLSRRDYEQYF.

V and J are TRBV7-2 and TRBJ2-5; D gene uncertain. This CDR3 contains 13 residues. Trimming took off 4 bases at V and 3 bases at J, with 9 bases between the two ends. CDR1 SGHTA and CDR2 FQGNSA come from the germline V gene. CDR3 coding DNA: TGTGCCAGCAGCTCCACCATGGAAGAGACCCAGTACTTC. Translating it yields CASSSTMEETQYF.

J is TRBJ1-2 and V is TRBV5-1, with 7 nucleotides matching TRBD1. Germline trimming cut 0 bases from V and 1 base from J; bases unmatched to any gene: 6. In germline, CDR1 is SGHRS, CDR2 YFSETQ. This CDR3 contains 16 residues. CDR3 amino acids: CASSLGDSHINYGYTF. CDR3 sequence (DNA): TGCGCCAGCAGCTTGGGGGACAGTCATATTAACTATGGCTACACCTTC.

The chain joins TRBV14 to TRBJ2-2; D is perhaps TRBD1 (5 bases). The CDR3 sequence is 18 residues long. The V end lost 3 bases, the J end lost 3 bases, and 20 bases lay between the germline ends. Germline loops: CDR1 SGHDN, CDR2 FVKESK. The CDR3 nucleotides are TGTGCCAGCAGCCAGCCTCGACTCAGGGCTCGGGACACCGGGGAGCTGTTTTTT. Amino acids: CASSQPRLRARDTGELFF.

This chain connects TRBV5-4 to TRBJ2-2; 8 bases match TRBD1. The V gene end was trimmed by 0 bases and the J gene end by 5 bases; junction bases not matched to a gene: 6. CDR1 is SGHNT, CDR2 YYREEE, per germline (reference sequence). This CDR3 comprises 16 residues. CDR3 protein: CASSLGTGLRTGELFF. Written as DNA, the CDR3 is TGTGCCAGCAGCTTGGGGACAGGGCTAAGGACCGGGGAGCTGTTTTTT.

The chain joins TRBV19 to TRBJ2-2; a weak D match, TRBD1 (6 bases). Per germline, CDR1 LNHDA and CDR2 SQIVND (reference sequence). Deletions cut 3 bases from V and 8 bases from J, with 13 bases between. The CDR3 extends over 14 amino acids. CDR3 protein: CASSIQGYGGELFF. DNA of the CDR3: TGTGCCAGTAGTATTCAGGGGTACGGAGGGGAGCTGTTTTTT.

The rearrangement uses TRBV10-3 and TRBJ2-7; D might be TRBD1 (6 bases). This CDR3 contains 14 residues. Trimming removed 4 bases from V and 1 base from J, with 11 bases in between. CDR1 ENHRY and CDR2 SYGVKD come from the germline V gene. For the CDR3, the DNA is TGTGCCATCAGTGTCAAGGGGGTTTCCTACGAGCAGTACTTC. Translation gives CAISVKGVSYEQYF.

The rearrangement links TRBV28 to TRBJ2-7; the D gene is possibly TRBD2 (6 bases). This CDR3 has 15 amino acids. CDR1 and CDR2 (germline): MDHEN, SYDVKM. Trimming left V 6 bases short and J 1 base short, with 16 bases between. The CDR3 sequence: CASRSGLTTSYEQYF. CDR3 DNA: TGTGCCAGCAGATCGGGACTCACGACGTCCTACGAGCAGTACTTC.

The count of this clone is one. This rearrangement joins TRBV6-5 to TRBJ2-4; unclear D gene. The CDR3 totals 11 residues. The V gene's germline CDR1 is MNHEY and CDR2 SVGAGI. The ends were cut back, 6 bases at V and 7 bases at J, with 7 bases in the middle. CDR3 amino acids: CASRRENIQYF. The CDR3 DNA is TGTGCCAGCAGACGAGAGAACATTCAGTACTTC.

This clone appeared a single time. The chain employs TRBV19 and TRBJ2-7, with TRBD2 identical over 9 bases. Germline V gives CDR1 LNHDA, CDR2 SQIVND (reference sequence). Trimming at V came to 4 bases and at J to 5 bases, leaving 3 bases not matched to a gene. This CDR3 has 13 residues. CDR3 residues: CASSTSGKNEQYF. Here the CDR3 DNA reads TGTGCCAGTAGTACTAGCGGGAAAAACGAGCAGTACTTC.

The rearrangement joins TRBV27 to TRBJ1-3; no clear D. CDR1 MNHEY and CDR2 SMNVEV come from the germline V gene (reference sequence). The CDR3 sequence is 10 residues long. V was cut by 7 bases and J by 7 bases, with 5 bases left in between. The DNA of the CDR3 is TGTGCCAGCATACGGAACACCATATATTTT. Its protein is CASIRNTIYF.

The chain carries TRBV5-1 and TRBJ2-7, with 8 nucleotides matching TRBD2. CDR3 size: 16 residues. V trimming: 4 bases; J trimming: 3 bases; junction bases outside the gene matches: 12. Germline CDR1 is SGHRS and CDR2 is YFSETQ. The CDR3 DNA is TGCGCCAGCAGCCTGACGGCGACTAGCGCTCACTACGAGCAGTACTTC. It codes for CASSLTATSAHYEQYF.

J is TRBJ2-7 and V is TRBV14; the D is unclear. Trimming pared 1 base from V and 2 bases from J, leaving 9 bases between. Germline CDR1 and CDR2: SGHDN and FVKESK. This CDR3 is built from 14 residues. CDR3 in DNA: TGTGCCAGCAGCCAAGGTGTCAAACCCTACGAGCAGTACTTC. Its protein product is CASSQGVKPYEQYF.

J is TRBJ2-7 and V is TRBV5-1; 8 nucleotides match TRBD1. Germline loops: CDR1 SGHRS, CDR2 YFSETQ. Trimming cost V 1 base and J 3 bases; bases outside gene matches: 6. The length of the CDR3 is 15 residues. The CDR3 DNA follows: TGCGCCAGCAGCTTGTTACCAGGGGGCCTCTACGAGCAGTACTTC. Amino acids: CASSLLPGGLYEQYF.

The chain carries TRBV4-1 and TRBJ2-1, with D perhaps TRBD2 (5 bases). This CDR3 spans 12 amino acids. Trimming stripped 2 bases from V and 15 bases from J, with 14 bases between. The germline CDR1 and CDR2 sequences are MGHRA and YSYEKL. The CDR3 region has the DNA TGCGCCAGCAGCCAACCTAGCTTATTACGGTTCTTC. This gives the protein CASSQPSLLRFF.

J is TRBJ2-7 and V is TRBV19; 9 bases fit TRBD1. The CDR3 runs 14 residues. Germline values: CDR1 LNHDA, CDR2 SQIVND (reference sequence). J gave up 7 bases and V 5 bases, and 9 bases lay outside the gene matches. The CDR3 DNA sequence: TGTGCCAGTAGTTCGCCGGGACAGGGTGGGGAGCAGTACTTC. Residues: CASSSPGQGGEQYF.

The CDR3 sequence is CASRKGTGGTGELFF. The CDR3 region has the DNA TGTGCCAGCAGAAAAGGGACAGGGGGAACCGGGGAGCTGTTTTTT. This chain joins TRBV11-2 and TRBJ2-2, with 11 bases lining up with TRBD1. The CDR3 contains 15 residues. From germline, CDR1 is SGHAT and CDR2 FQNNGV. The V gene end was trimmed by 6 bases and the J gene end by 5 bases; junction bases not matched to a gene: 5.

V is TRBV28 and J is TRBJ2-1, with 8 nucleotides matching TRBD2. The J segment lost 3 bases and the V segment lost 5 bases, leaving 9 bases of the junction unmatched. There are 16 residues in the CDR3. In germline, CDR1 is MDHEN, CDR2 SYDVKM. CDR3 loop: CASSGRAGVVYNEQFF. CDR3 coding DNA: TGTGCCAGCAGTGGTAGAGCGGGAGTGGTCTACAATGAGCAGTTCTTC.

In its sample, this clone was seen a few times. The chain carries TRBV28 and TRBJ1-3; D is unclear. Germline V gene data show CDR1 as MDHEN and CDR2 as SYDVKM. V shed 5 bases and J shed 11 bases, with 10 bases lying between them. CDR3 length: 11 amino acids. CDR3 in amino acids: CASSRWESIYF. The CDR3 nucleotides are TGTGCCAGCAGTCGGTGGGAGTCCATATATTTT. Full variable domain (rest looked up from reference TRBV28 and TRBJ1-3): DVKVTQSSRYLVKRTGEKVFLECVQDMDHENMFWYRQDPGLGLRLIYFSYDVKMKEKGDIPEGYSVSREKKERFSLILESASTNQTSMYLCASSRWESIYFGEGSWLTVV.

The J gene is TRBJ2-1, the V gene TRBV5-8; D uncertain. This CDR3 contains 14 residues. The germline V gene has CDR1 SGHTS and CDR2 YDEGEE. Trimming left V 0 bases short and J 8 bases short, with 12 bases between. The DNA for the CDR3 is TGTGCCAGCAGCTTGGGACTTTATCACGATGAGCAGTTCTTC. Protein product: CASSLGLYHDEQFF. Full variable domain (remainder filled in from reference TRBV5-8 and TRBJ2-1): EAGVTQSPTHLIKTRGQQATLRCSPISGHTSVYWYQQALGLGLQFLLWYDEGEERNRGNFPPRFSGRQFPNYSSELNVNALELEDSALYLCASSLGLYHDEQFFGPGTRLTVL.

V and J are TRBV6-5 and TRBJ2-2, with D possibly matching TRBD2 (6 bases). Trimming removed 10 bases from V and 6 bases from J, with 12 bases in between. The length of the CDR3 is 12 residues. Germline loops: CDR1 MNHEY, CDR2 SVGAGI. Written as DNA, the CDR3 is TGTGCCACCGGGGGTCGTTCCGGGGAGCTGTTTTTT. Translating gives CATGGRSGELFF.

The rearrangement uses TRBV4-1 and TRBJ2-2; 8 bases match TRBD2. The V segment lost 2 bases and the J segment 3 bases; nucleotides outside the gene matches: 8. The CDR3 loop spans 17 amino acids. Germline V gene sequence: CDR1 MGHRA, CDR2 YSYEKL. CDR3 bases: TGCGCCAGCAGCCAACCAAAAACTAGCGGTCACACCGGGGAGCTGTTTTTT. Residues: CASSQPKTSGHTGELFF.